These T cell receptor beta chains were read from a single sample in a study of T cells in Graves' hyperthyroidism and ophthalmopathy. Each CDR3 protein is one row after TCRdb ran MiXCR on the multiplex PCR reads. The sample lists approximately 600,000 distinct CDR3 sequences, approximately 15% occurring once. Sequencing used blood. These TCRs come from a woman in her twenties or thirties with Graves' hyperthyroidism that later progressed to Graves' ophthalmopathy. Both conserved end residues are part of each CDR3. A D gene is named only where the DNA matches it firmly. Some rows mark clone size as missing; the rest say once, few, many or name a class of expanded clone.

d_gene,v_gene,abundance,len,j_gene,CDR3nt,CDR3aa
TRBD2,TRBV20-1,NA,13,TRBJ2-5,TGCAGTGCTTCGAGCGGGAGTCGGGAGACCCAGTACTTC,CSASSGSRETQYF
TRBD1,TRBV19,NA,16,TRBJ2-7,TGTGCCAGTAGTATCTCGTCCGACAGGGGAGGCTACGAGCAGTACTTC,CASSISSDRGGYEQYF
NA,TRBV27,many,11,TRBJ1-2,TGTGCCAGCAGTTTGAGAAATGGCTACACCTTC,CASSLRNGYTF
NA,TRBV7-2,many,15,TRBJ1-1,TGTGCCAGCAGCTTCAGTGGGCAGGGTAACACTGAAGCTTTCTTT,CASSFSGQGNTEAFF
TRBD2,TRBV6-5,many,16,TRBJ2-5,TGTGCCAGCAGTTACTTTCAGCGGGAGTATGGGGAGACCCAGTACTTC,CASSYFQREYGETQYF
NA,TRBV19,NA,18,TRBJ2-3,TGTGCCAGTAGTATAGATCGGACCGTGGGAGGTTACACAGATACGCAGTATTTT,CASSIDRTVGGYTDTQYF
NA,TRBV9,many,15,TRBJ2-7,TGTGCCAGCAGCGTGGGGCCGGTAGTTTCCTACGAGCAGTACTTC,CASSVGPVVSYEQYF
NA,TRBV12-3/TRBV12-4,many,12,TRBJ1-5,TGTGCCAGCAGTTTGAACCCTCAGCCCCAGCATTTT,CASSLNPQPQHF
TRBD1,TRBV20-1,NA,14,TRBJ2-7,TGCAGTGCTAAACCGGGACAGGGGTCACCCAGGCAGTACTTC,CSAKPGQGSPRQYF
NA,TRBV4-3,few,16,TRBJ1-6,TGCGCCAGCAGCCAAGATGTTTGGGTCGATAATTCACCCCTCCACTTT,CASSQDVWVDNSPLHF
TRBD2,TRBV6-1,many,15,TRBJ2-5,TGTGCCAGCAGTGAAGCGCGGCGGCTAGCGGCTACCCAGTACTTC,CASSEARRLAATQYF
TRBD1,TRBV18,many,15,TRBJ2-3,TGTGCCAGCTCACCCAGGCAGGGGGGCACAGATACGCAGTATTTT,CASSPRQGGTDTQYF
TRBD1,TRBV3-1,many,16,TRBJ1-1,TGTGCCAGCAGCCAAAGCCCAGGGACAGGGAACACTGAAGCTTTCTTT,CASSQSPGTGNTEAFF
NA,TRBV5-1,NA,15,TRBJ2-7,TGCGCCAGCAGCTTGGGACCCGAGGGAGGCTACGAGCAGTACTTC,CASSLGPEGGYEQYF
TRBD1,TRBV15,few,15,TRBJ1-3,TGTGCCACGGCGCCACGGACAGGGACTGGAAACACCATATATTTT,CATAPRTGTGNTIYF
TRBD1,TRBV10-3,many,13,TRBJ2-7,TGTGCCATCAGTGAGGCAGGGGGCTACGAGCAGTACTTC,CAISEAGGYEQYF
NA,TRBV20-1,few,14,TRBJ1-5,TGCAGTGCTCTGGATCCTGAGGGCAATCAGCCCCAGCATTTT,CSALDPEGNQPQHF
NA,TRBV2,many,13,TRBJ2-2,TGTGCCAGCAGACCGCAGGGCACCGGGGAGCTGTTTTTT,CASRPQGTGELFF
NA,TRBV28,many,14,TRBJ1-4,TGTGCCAGCATAAGAAGGCAGGGTGGAGAAAAACTGTTTTTT,CASIRRQGGEKLFF
TRBD2,TRBV20-1,many,15,TRBJ2-7,TGCAGTGCTAGGACTAGCCGCGGGGTCAGCTACGAGCAGTACTTC,CSARTSRGVSYEQYF
TRBD2,TRBV5-1,few,17,TRBJ2-5,TGCGCCAGCAGCGGCGGACTAGCGGGAGTTCGGGGAGAGACCCAGTACTTC,CASSGGLAGVRGETQYF
NA,TRBV4-3,few,18,TRBJ1-6,TGCGCCAGCAGCCAAGATTTATTGAGAACACTTGATAATTCACCCCTCCACTTT,CASSQDLLRTLDNSPLHF
TRBD2,TRBV9,NA,16,TRBJ2-7,TGTGCCAGCAGCGTAGGGGGTTTAGCGGGAACCAACGAGCAGTACTTC,CASSVGGLAGTNEQYF
NA,TRBV6-1,many,15,TRBJ2-2,TGTGCCAGCAGGAGTGGCGGGACCGGCCCCGGGGAGCTGTTTTTT,CASRSGGTGPGELFF
NA,TRBV30,many,14,TRBJ1-1,TGTGCCTGGGACCCACAAGGAGGCGGCACTGAAGCTTTCTTT,CAWDPQGGGTEAFF
NA,TRBV20-1,few,14,TRBJ1-4,TGCAGTGCTAGGGACTCTGCCCGTTATGAAAAACTGTTTTTT,CSARDSARYEKLFF
TRBD1,TRBV28,many,13,TRBJ1-1,TGTGCCAGCAGGAACAGGGGCCTCGCTGAAGCTTTCTTT,CASRNRGLAEAFF
NA,TRBV10-2,NA,15,TRBJ2-2,TGCGCCAGCATCCCGGCGGGGACGAACACCGGGGAGCTGTTTTTT,CASIPAGTNTGELFF
NA,TRBV2,many,13,TRBJ2-5,TGTGCCAGCAGATGGACAGCACAAGAGACCCAGTACTTC,CASRWTAQETQYF
NA,TRBV9,few,15,TRBJ2-1,TGTGCCAGCAGCGTAGGTCCGACATCCTACAATGAGCAGTTCTTC,CASSVGPTSYNEQFF
NA,TRBV4-3,few,16,TRBJ1-1,TGCGCCAGCAGCCAAGAGGTATTCCAACCGGGCAGAGAAGCTTTCTTT,CASSQEVFQPGREAFF
TRBD1,TRBV12-3/TRBV12-4,NA,14,TRBJ2-1,TGTGCCAGCATCTACAGGGGGCTTGGGGATGAGCAGTTCTTC,CASIYRGLGDEQFF
TRBD1,TRBV7-2,many,13,TRBJ1-4,TGTGCCAGCAGGAACAGGGGGGGTGAAAAACTGTTTTTT,CASRNRGGEKLFF
TRBD1,TRBV7-8,many,18,TRBJ1-5,TGTGCCAGCAGCACACGGACAGGGGGCGAAGTAAGCAATCAGCCCCAGCATTTT,CASSTRTGGEVSNQPQHF
NA,TRBV30,NA,12,TRBJ2-2,TGTGCCTGGAGTGATGCGGGAGGGGAGCTGTTTTTT,CAWSDAGGELFF
NA,TRBV7-9,NA,12,TRBJ1-1,TGTGCCAGCACCGCGACAGATAGTGAAGCTTTCTTT,CASTATDSEAFF
TRBD2,TRBV7-2,many,16,TRBJ2-3,TGTGCCAGCAGCTTATACGGGAGGGGGATCACAGATACGCAGTATTTT,CASSLYGRGITDTQYF
NA,TRBV30,many,12,TRBJ2-3,TGTGCCTGGAGCACCGGCACAGATACGCAGTATTTT,CAWSTGTDTQYF
TRBD1,TRBV11-3,NA,21,TRBJ2-1,TGTGCCAGCAGCTTAGAAGGGGACAGGGCACTCATCGACGTTGATTACAATGAGCAGTTCTTC,CASSLEGDRALIDVDYNEQFF
NA,TRBV27,many,13,TRBJ1-2,TGTGCCAGCAGTTCTGGCATCAACTATGGCTACACCTTC,CASSSGINYGYTF
NA,TRBV28,many,14,TRBJ1-4,TGTGCCAGCGCCGGAGGCACCCTAGGGGAAAAACTGTTTTTT,CASAGGTLGEKLFF
TRBD1,TRBV15,many,15,TRBJ1-4,TGTGCCACCAGCAGAGACCGGGACAGGGGGGAAAAACTGTTTTTT,CATSRDRDRGEKLFF
NA,TRBV14,NA,14,TRBJ2-1,TGTGCCAGCAGCCCAAGGGTGATGGGTGATGAGCAGTTCTTC,CASSPRVMGDEQFF